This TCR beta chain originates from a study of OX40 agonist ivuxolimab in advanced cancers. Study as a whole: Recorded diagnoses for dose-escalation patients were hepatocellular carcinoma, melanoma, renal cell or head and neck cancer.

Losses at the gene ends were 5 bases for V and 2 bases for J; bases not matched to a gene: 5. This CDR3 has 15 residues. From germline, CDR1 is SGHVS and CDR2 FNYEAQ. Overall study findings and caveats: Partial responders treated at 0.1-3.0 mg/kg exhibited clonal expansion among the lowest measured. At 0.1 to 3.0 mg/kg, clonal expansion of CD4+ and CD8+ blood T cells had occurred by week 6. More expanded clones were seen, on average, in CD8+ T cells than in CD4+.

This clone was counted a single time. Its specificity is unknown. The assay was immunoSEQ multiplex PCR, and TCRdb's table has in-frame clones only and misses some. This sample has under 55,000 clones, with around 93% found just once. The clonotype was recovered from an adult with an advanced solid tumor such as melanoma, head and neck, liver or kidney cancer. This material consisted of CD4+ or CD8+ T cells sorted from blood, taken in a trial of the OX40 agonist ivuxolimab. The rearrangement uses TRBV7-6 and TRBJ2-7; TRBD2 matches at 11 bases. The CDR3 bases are TGTGCCAGCAGCCCTCTAGCGGGAGGAGCCTACGAGCAGTACTTC. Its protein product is CASSPLAGGAYEQYF.